This entry lists 23 T cell receptor beta chains sequenced from one sample in a study of blood T cell repertoires in COVID-19. Measured with immunoSEQ multiplex PCR; TCRdb has only the in-frame clones, and not every one. The top ten hold about 65% of the sample, which has around 35,000 clones, around 87% seen once. The specimen sequenced was peripheral blood. These receptors all come from a man in his 70s with acute or convalescent COVID-19.

This chain uses TRBV28 with TRBJ1-5; the D gene is possibly TRBD1 (5 bases). V lost 3 bases and J lost 6, with 9 bases in between. The CDR3 is made up of 13 amino acids. The germline V gene has CDR1 MDHEN and CDR2 SYDVKM. CDR3 sequence reads: CASSFPGVQPQHF. CDR3 nucleotides: TGTGCCAGCAGTTTTCCGGGGGTTCAGCCCCAGCATTTT.

The rearrangement links TRBV23-1 to TRBJ1-2; the D is unclear. TRBV23-1 is known as an ORF, though its function is uncertain. Trimming left V 7 bases short and J 4 bases short, with 13 bases between. This CDR3 has 13 amino acids. The CDR3: CASKGRVSYGYTF. The CDR3 DNA reads as TGCGCCAGCAAAGGGAGGGTTTCCTATGGCTACACCTTC.

This rearrangement joins TRBV24-1 to TRBJ2-1, with D perhaps matching TRBD1 (6 bases). There are 16 residues in the CDR3. Germline V gene data show CDR1 as KGHDR and CDR2 as SFDVKD. Trimming cost V 5 bases and J 6 bases, with 19 bases left between them. Here the CDR3 DNA reads TGTGCCACCAGTGCCCCCTCTGGACAGAGCCGCAATGAGCAGTTCTTC. It specifies CATSAPSGQSRNEQFF.

This clone was counted a single time. The chain has TRBV2 and TRBJ2-6, with D hard to call. Germline V CDR1 and CDR2: SNHLY, FYNNEI. Between the trimmed V and J ends, which lost 4 bases and 0 bases, there was a span of 13 bases. This CDR3 has 17 residues. CDR3 sequence (DNA): TGTGCCAGCAGTGGTAGTTTCTTTGGCTCTGGGGCCAACGTCCTGACTTTC. This sequence encodes CASSGSFFGSGANVLTF.

The chain uses TRBV19 and TRBJ2-5; 9 bases align to TRBD1. The germline gives CDR1 LNHDA, CDR2 SQIVND (reference sequence). The CDR3 loop spans 17 amino acids. The V and J ends lost 5 bases and 1 base, in that order; junction bases with no gene match: 11. The CDR3 DNA reads as TGTGCCAGTAGTCGGGCGAAACAGGGGGCGTTCCAAGAGACCCAGTACTTC. Residues: CASSRAKQGAFQETQYF.

The V and J genes are TRBV5-1 and TRBJ2-1; TRBD2 matches 8 bases. The CDR3 is 15 amino acids. Germline CDR1 reads SGHRS; CDR2 reads YFSETQ. J gave up 3 bases and V 4 bases, and 6 bases lay outside the gene matches. DNA for the CDR3: TGCGCCAGCAGCATGACTAGCGATTACTACAATGAGCAGTTCTTC. Amino acids: CASSMTSDYYNEQFF. Variable domain in full (rest from reference TRBV5-1 and TRBJ2-1): KAGVTQTPRYLIKTRGQQVTLSCSPISGHRSVSWYQQTPGQGLQFLFEYFSETQRNKGNFPGRFSGRQFSNSRSEMNVSTLELGDSALYLCASSMTSDYYNEQFFGPGTRLTVL.

The genes are TRBV5-1 and TRBJ1-1, with 9 bases fitting TRBD1. Germline trimming cut 5 bases from V and 2 bases from J; bases unmatched to any gene: 7. This CDR3 is built from 15 residues. Germline loops: CDR1 SGHRS, CDR2 YFSETQ. Here the CDR3 reads CASSTTGGINTEAFF. As DNA, the CDR3 is TGCGCCAGCAGTACGACAGGGGGGATTAACACTGAAGCTTTCTTT. Based on the CDR3 plus reference TRBV5-1 and TRBJ1-1, the full variable domain is KAGVTQTPRYLIKTRGQQVTLSCSPISGHRSVSWYQQTPGQGLQFLFEYFSETQRNKGNFPGRFSGRQFSNSRSEMNVSTLELGDSALYLCASSTTGGINTEAFFGQGTRLTVV.

The rearrangement uses TRBV18 and TRBJ2-5; unclear D gene. This CDR3 region has 13 residues. Trimming removed 5 bases from V and 4 bases from J, with 11 bases in between. In germline, CDR1 is KGHSH, CDR2 LQKENI. The CDR3 DNA is TGTGCCAGCTCAGTGGGCAGCCGAGAGACCCAGTACTTC. It yields the protein CASSVGSRETQYF.

This sequence joins TRBV5-1 and TRBJ2-7; 10 nucleotides match TRBD2. The germline CDR1 and CDR2 sequences are SGHRS and YFSETQ. The CDR3 extends over 16 amino acids. The junction had 13 bases not matched to a gene; V was cut back by 4 bases and J by 6 bases. Here the CDR3 reads CASSPRPAGGSGEQYF. DNA for the CDR3: TGCGCCAGCAGCCCCCGCCCAGCGGGAGGGTCTGGCGAGCAGTACTTC.

V and J are TRBV9 and TRBJ1-4; 9 bases match TRBD1. CDR1 and CDR2 (germline): SGDLS, YYNGEE. With V trimmed by 0 bases and J by 5 bases, 2 bases remained unmatched. The CDR3 consists of 15 residues. CDR3 region: CASSVGQGGNEKLFF. The CDR3 coding sequence is TGTGCCAGCAGCGTAGGACAGGGGGGGAATGAAAAACTGTTTTTT.

CDR3 sequence: CAISPDRDSPLHF. The CDR3 coding sequence is TGTGCCATCTCCCCCGACAGGGATTCACCCCTCCACTTT. The chain links TRBV10-3 to TRBJ1-6; 7 nucleotides match TRBD1. Germline CDR1 reads ENHRY; CDR2 reads SYGVKD. CDR3 length: 13 amino acids. After removal of 8 bases from V and 8 bases from J, the junction contained 6 bases not matched to a gene.

V usage is TRBV27 and J usage is TRBJ2-2; no firm D call. The V end lost 3 bases, the J end lost 3 bases, and 11 bases lay between the germline ends. Germline V gene data show CDR1 as MNHEY and CDR2 as SMNVEV (reference sequence). The CDR3 runs 15 residues. The CDR3 coding sequence is TGTGCCAGCAGTTTGCGTCTTTCACACACCGGGGAGCTGTTTTTT. Residues: CASSLRLSHTGELFF.

The CDR3 DNA sequence: TGTGCCAGCTCACGAAGGACAGGGTCTGTGATAGAGCAGTACTTC. It yields the protein CASSRRTGSVIEQYF. V gene TRBV18 combines with J gene TRBJ2-7; 8 bases match TRBD1. Germline V gene sequence: CDR1 KGHSH, CDR2 LQKENI. The V segment lost 4 bases and the J segment 7 bases; nucleotides outside the gene matches: 12. The CDR3 runs 15 residues.

V and J are TRBV3-1 (or the pseudogene TRBV3-2) and TRBJ2-7; D is perhaps TRBD1 (5 bases). Looked up from germline, CDR1 is LGHDT and CDR2 is YNNKEL (reference sequence). V was pared by 4 bases and J by 2 bases, with 12 bases between. The CDR3 has 14 residues. CDR3 in DNA: TGTGCCAGCAGCCCCCAGGGTAGAACCTACGAGCAGTACTTC. As protein: CASSPQGRTYEQYF.

The chain joins TRBV4-1 to TRBJ2-5; possibly TRBD2 for D (7 bases). V gave up 1 base and J gave up 2 bases, with 17 bases separating them. This CDR3 region has 17 residues. Germline values: CDR1 MGHRA, CDR2 YSYEKL. Here the CDR3 DNA reads TGCGCCAGCAGCCAAGGAATAAGGGGGGGGCCACAAGAGACCCAGTACTTC. Translation: CASSQGIRGGPQETQYF.

A note on this clone: The sample contains more than one DNA sequence encoding this CDR3. The chain is built from TRBV12-3 or TRBV12-4 and TRBJ1-2; D gene unclear. This CDR3 is built from 12 residues. The V end lost 5 bases, the J end lost 2 bases, and 6 bases lay between the germline ends. The CDR3 spells CASSRTNYGYTF. CDR3 bases: TGTGCCAGCAGTCGAACAAACTATGGCTACACCTTC.

V gene TRBV4-2 combines with J gene TRBJ1-1; a possible D gene is TRBD1 (5 bases). The V and J ends lost 3 bases and 1 base respectively, with 15 bases between them. The CDR3 length is 16 residues. Germline V gene sequence: CDR1 LGHNA, CDR2 YNFKEQ. This CDR3 reads CASSQFRGMRNTEAFF. The CDR3 nucleotides are TGTGCCAGCAGCCAGTTCCGGGGGATGAGGAACACTGAAGCTTTCTTT.

The rearrangement links TRBV5-1 to TRBJ1-1; D is unclear. Germline V gives CDR1 SGHRS, CDR2 YFSETQ. V was shortened by 0 bases and J by 1 base, with 7 bases between the two germline ends. This CDR3 contains 14 residues. The CDR3 DNA is TGCGCCAGCAGCTTGGCCCAGAAGAACACTGAAGCTTTCTTT. It yields the protein CASSLAQKNTEAFF.

The chain recombines TRBV30 with TRBJ1-5; D remains unclear. Germline lookup yields CDR1 GTSNPN and CDR2 SVGIG (reference sequence). V dropped 0 bases and J dropped 2 bases, with 11 bases sitting between them. CDR3 size: 15 residues. The CDR3 loop reads CAWSVDSEGNQPQHF. The CDR3, as DNA: TGTGCCTGGAGTGTAGATAGCGAGGGCAATCAGCCCCAGCATTTT.

The chain is built from TRBV5-6 and TRBJ2-5; TRBD2 matches at 11 bases. The V and J ends lost 4 bases and 5 bases, in that order; junction bases with no gene match: 7. The CDR3 spans 15 residues. Germline V lookup: CDR1 SGHDT, CDR2 YYEEEE. Here the CDR3 reads CASSGGLAEPETQYF. The DNA for the CDR3 is TGTGCCAGCAGCGGGGGACTAGCGGAACCCGAGACCCAGTACTTC.

The V and J genes are TRBV7-8 and TRBJ1-4, with 8 bases aligning to TRBD1. The CDR3 length is 15 residues. Trimming removed 5 bases from V and 8 bases from J; junction bases left unmatched: 10. CDR1 SGHVS and CDR2 FQNEAQ come from the germline V gene. In DNA form, the CDR3 reads TGTGCCAGCAGCAAGGAGACAGGGGCACTGGAAAAACTGTTTTTT. Translating it yields CASSKETGALEKLFF.

This clone was observed a single time. This chain joins TRBV2 and TRBJ1-3; D uncertain. Trimming removed 6 bases from V and 3 bases from J, with 6 bases in between. Germline V CDR1 and CDR2: SNHLY, FYNNEI. The length of the CDR3 is 12 residues. For the CDR3, the DNA is TGTGCCAGCAGCCCCGTTGGAAACACCATATATTTT. Translated: CASSPVGNTIYF.

The chain couples TRBV13 to TRBJ1-1; D unresolved. Germline lookup yields CDR1 PRHDT and CDR2 FYEKMQ (reference sequence). This CDR3 region has 12 residues. V shed 3 bases and J shed 7 bases, with 9 bases lying between them. The CDR3 DNA follows: TGTGCCAGCAGCTTTAATCGGGGTGAAGCTTTCTTT. It encodes CASSFNRGEAFF.